This TCR beta chain emerged from a study of neoadjuvant nivolumab and ipilimumab in lung cancer (TCRdb year 2020). Concerning the study at large: Nivolumab was administered intravenously at 3 mg/kg on days 1, 15 and 29, and in the combination arm ipilimumab 1 mg/kg was added on day 1 only. The primary endpoint of the trial was the rate of major pathologic response (MPR) in the intention-to-treat population of each study arm. Seven patients had matched pretherapy and resected tumor pairs analyzed, with four treated with nivolumab and three with nivolumab plus ipilimumab. Of the roughly 45 patients with operable NSCLC treated in the trial, approximately 23 were randomized to nivolumab monotherapy and some 20 to nivolumab plus ipilimumab. The study compared TCR repertoires in pretherapy (baseline) peripheral blood with TCR repertoires in tumors resected at surgery after neoadjuvant immune checkpoint blockade.

For this clone: The antigen it recognizes is unknown. There are no base qualities to consult, and no much larger clone falls within one base.

In the germline V gene, CDR1 corresponds to SNHLY and CDR2 to FYNNEI. From its cysteine to its phenylalanine, the CDR3 spans 14 amino acids. This entry keeps only the CDR3 DNA: 42 bases, framed from base 1. V lost 5 bases and J lost 5 bases; the stretch between them is 15 bases long. Broad study findings and their caveats: From pretherapy to surgery, tumor T-cell richness and clonality went up in three of three dual-therapy tumors, versus only two of four nivolumab-treated tumors. Compared with tumor-adjacent uninvolved lung, resected tumors had greater TCR richness and clonality, and increases showed up in more of the dual-therapy-treated tumors. A small number of samples underwent TCR sequencing. A positive correlation was observed between pretherapy blood TCR richness and richness in tumors resected after neoadjuvant therapy (Spearman R of about 0.8). No significant correlation was found between TCR clonality and pathologic tumor regression, and only one major-pathologic-response sample was available for the clonality analysis.

The library was made by the immunoSEQ multiplex PCR assay. As for the original processing: Repertoires were summarized by richness and clonality, and significantly expanded and contracted clones were identified between pre- and post-therapy samples. TCRdb carries this immuneACCESS record with in-frame sequences only. Its versions omit some clonotypes, under half of them owing to an unresolved V gene in the studies checked, with the rest unexplained. Clonal size and the V and J genes are those of that table, whereas D and trimming came from the DNA. In all, the sample holds roughly 19,000 clones, and around three quarters of those were seen once. The ten largest clones represent roughly 6.9% of the sample. This sample's time point label indicates: at surgical resection after neoadjuvant nivolumab +/- ipilimumab. Samples were obtained from the phase 2 randomized NEOSTAR trial, in which neoadjuvant nivolumab or nivolumab plus ipilimumab followed by surgery was tested in operable NSCLC.

The chain uses TRBV2 and TRBJ1-1; a tentative D match to TRBD1 spans 5 bases. This clonotype originated in an adult with non-small cell lung cancer. The input for sequencing was tumor tissue, taken after neoadjuvant nivolumab, alone or with ipilimumab, at or shortly before surgery. The CDR3 has the sequence CASSPQAWGTEAFF. The DNA sequence is given as TGTGCCAGCAGTCCACAGGCATGGGGGACTGAAGCTTTCTTT. The reference TRBV2 and TRBJ1-1 proteins fill in what lies around the CDR3, so the full variable domain reads EPEVTQTPSHQVTQMGQEVILRCVPISNHLYFYWYRQILGQKVEFLVSFYNNEISEKSEIFDDQFSVERPDGSNFTLKIRSTKLEDSAMYFCASSPQAWGTEAFFGQGTRLTVV.